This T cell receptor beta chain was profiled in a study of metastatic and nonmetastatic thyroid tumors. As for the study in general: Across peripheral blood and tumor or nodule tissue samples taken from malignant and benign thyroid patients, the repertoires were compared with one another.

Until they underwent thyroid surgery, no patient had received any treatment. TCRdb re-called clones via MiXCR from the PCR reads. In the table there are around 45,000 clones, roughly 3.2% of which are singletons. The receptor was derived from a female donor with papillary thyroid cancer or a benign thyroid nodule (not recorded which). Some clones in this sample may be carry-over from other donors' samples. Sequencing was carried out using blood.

The CDR3 DNA reads as TGTGCCAGCAGTACCAGGGGATATAGCACAGATACGCAGTATTTT. Protein product: CASSTRGYSTDTQYF. This rearrangement joins TRBV6-1 to TRBJ2-3, with D maybe TRBD1 (6 bases). Trimming took 5 bases from V and 0 from J, leaving 12 bases between them. Germline lookup yields CDR1 MNHNS and CDR2 SASEGT. The CDR3 spans 15 residues.